The 29 T cell receptor beta chains listed next were all sequenced from one sample in a study of beta chain features in type 1 diabetes. cDNA synthesis used the whole RNA isolate, giving expressed TCRB sequences. TCRdb's table, derived via immunoSEQ multiplex PCR, lists solely in-frame clones and lacks some. This table holds some 270,000 clones, under 8.5% found once. The sequencing input was central memory CD4+ T cells from blood. The source is a woman aged 18-29 years in good health.

This clone was counted many times. V usage is TRBV9 and J usage is TRBJ2-2, with D uncertain. Germline assignment: CDR1 SGDLS and CDR2 YYNGEE. V gave up 4 bases and J gave up 6 bases, with 10 bases separating them. This CDR3 region has 13 residues. The CDR3 loop reads CASSLKVAGELFF. CDR3 nucleotides: TGTGCCAGCAGCTTAAAGGTGGCCGGGGAGCTGTTTTTT.

This chain links TRBV18 with TRBJ2-7, with a weak D call TRBD2 (6 bases). V lost 1 base to trimming and J lost 0 bases, with 13 bases between them. CDR3 length equals 16 residues. Germline-derived CDR1 and CDR2 are KGHSH and LQKENI. CDR3 sequence reads: CASSPRSGTRSYEQYF. The CDR3 region has the DNA TGTGCCAGCTCACCACGTTCGGGGACTCGCTCCTACGAGCAGTACTTC.

CDR3 sequence reads: CASSLSSGLAGDQETQYF. The CDR3 bases are TGTGCCAGCAGCCTCAGTTCAGGGCTAGCGGGGGACCAAGAGACCCAGTACTTC. The genes are TRBV5-4 and TRBJ2-5; 10 nucleotides align to TRBD2. Trimming at V came to 4 bases and at J to 0 bases, leaving 12 bases not matched to a gene. Germline lookup yields CDR1 SGHNT and CDR2 YYREEE (reference sequence). This CDR3 contains 18 residues. The full variable domain, rest sourced from reference TRBV5-4 and TRBJ2-5, is ETGVTQSPTHLIKTRGQQVTLRCSSQSGHNTVSWYQQALGQGPQFIFQYYREEENGRGNFPPRFSGLQFPNYSSELNVNALELDDSALYLCASSLSSGLAGDQETQYFGPGTRLLVL.

This clone was picked up a small number of times. CDR3 coding DNA: TGTGCCAGCAGCTCGGGACTAGCGGTTACCTACTACGAGCAGTACTTC. Encoded protein: CASSSGLAVTYYEQYF. The chain joins TRBV5-6 to TRBJ2-7, with 11 bases identical to TRBD2. The CDR3 has 16 amino acids. J gave up 3 bases and V 3 bases, and 8 bases lay outside the gene matches. Germline V CDR1 and CDR2: SGHDT, YYEEEE.

This clone was picked up a small number of times. The same CDR3 also results from other DNA sequences found in this sample. The gene calls are TRBV7-2 and TRBJ2-1; the match to TRBD1 covers 7 bases. Germline V CDR1 and CDR2: SGHTA, FQGNSA. J gave up 0 bases and V 5 bases, and 4 bases lay outside the gene matches. The CDR3 extends over 15 amino acids. The CDR3 nucleotides read TGTGCCAGCAGCGAACAGGGGAGCTCCTACAATGAGCAGTTCTTC. Its translation is CASSEQGSSYNEQFF.

This chain connects TRBV6-6 to TRBJ1-1; no clear D gene. Trimming took off 4 bases at V and 0 bases at J, with 3 bases between the two ends. Germline V gene lookup returns CDR1 MNHNY and CDR2 SVGAGI (reference sequence). The CDR3 is made up of 12 amino acids. DNA of the CDR3: TGTGCCAGCAGTTGGATGAACACTGAAGCTTTCTTT. As protein: CASSWMNTEAFF.

This clone was seen repeatedly, ten times or more. The rearrangement uses TRBV6-6 and TRBJ2-2; D gene unclear. The CDR3 runs 14 residues. Trimming left V 7 bases short and J 6 bases short, with 15 bases between. Germline V gives CDR1 MNHNY, CDR2 SVGAGI (reference sequence). CDR3 protein: CASNIRSRAGELFF. As DNA, the CDR3 is TGTGCCAGCAACATACGGTCGCGAGCCGGGGAGCTGTTTTTT.

Of note for this clone: Other DNA variants within this sample encode the same CDR3. The rearrangement joins TRBV7-3 to TRBJ2-5, with TRBD1 matching 7 bases. The CDR3 is 15 residues long. The germline CDR1 and CDR2 sequences are SGHTA and FQGTGA. The J segment lost 1 base and the V segment lost 2 bases, leaving 4 bases of the junction unmatched. DNA for the CDR3: TGTGCCAGCAGCTTAGCGCGACAGGGCCAAGAGACCCAGTACTTC. Translation gives CASSLARQGQETQYF.

This clone showed up just a few times. The chain couples TRBV5-1 to TRBJ2-5; 7 nucleotides agree with TRBD1. Germline V gene data show CDR1 as SGHRS and CDR2 as YFSETQ. The CDR3 has 15 amino acids. The V and J ends lost 0 bases and 2 bases, in that order; junction bases with no gene match: 4. The CDR3 DNA follows: TGCGCCAGCAGCTTGGGAGACAGGGATCAAGAGACCCAGTACTTC. This encodes CASSLGDRDQETQYF.

This clone has only a few counts. The chain has TRBV9 and TRBJ2-6; D not certain. Per germline, CDR1 SGDLS and CDR2 YYNGEE. The CDR3 runs to 13 residues. Trimming removed 0 bases at V and 3 bases at J, with 1 base between. The CDR3 coding sequence is TGTGCCAGCAGCGTAGTTGGGGCCAACGTCCTGACTTTC. Protein sequence: CASSVVGANVLTF. The complete variable domain, with remaining parts taken from reference TRBV9 and TRBJ2-6, reads DSGVTQTPKHLITATGQRVTLRCSPRSGDLSVYWYQQSLDQGLQFLIQYYNGEERAKGNILERFSAQQFPDLHSELNLSSLELGDSALYFCASSVVGANVLTFGAGSRLTVL.

A few counts support this clone. The V gene is TRBV5-1, the J gene TRBJ2-1; 10 bases are a match to TRBD1. Per the germline V gene, CDR1 is SGHRS and CDR2 is YFSETQ. Unmatched junction bases numbered 6, after V lost 4 bases and J lost 8 bases. This CDR3 comprises 14 residues. The CDR3 protein is CASSKGQGLDEQFF. CDR3 nucleotide sequence: TGCGCCAGCAGCAAGGGACAGGGGCTGGATGAGCAGTTCTTC.

This clone was observed a handful of times. This chain joins TRBV7-2 and TRBJ2-2; D remains unclear. The CDR3 has 12 residues. Germline V gene data show CDR1 as SGHTA and CDR2 as FQGNSA. The V gene lost 2 bases and the J gene lost 9 bases, with 7 bases spanning the gap. CDR3 DNA: TGTGCCAGCAGCTTACGGAACCGGGAGCTGTTTTTT. Its protein product is CASSLRNRELFF.

The V gene is TRBV5-8, the J gene TRBJ2-5, with D possibly called TRBD1 or TRBD2 (6 bases each). CDR1 SGHTS and CDR2 YDEGEE come from the germline V gene. CDR3 length equals 13 residues. V was cut by 2 bases and J by 4 bases, with 9 bases left in between. CDR3 DNA sequence: TGTGCCAGCAGCTTACAGGGAGGAGAGACCCAGTACTTC. Translated, it gives CASSLQGGETQYF.

The V and J genes are TRBV4-2 and TRBJ2-3; D possibly corresponds to TRBD2 (5 bases). Trimming left V 0 bases short and J 6 bases short, with 13 bases between. The CDR3 contains 15 residues. Germline V gene lookup returns CDR1 LGHNA and CDR2 YNFKEQ. The CDR3: CASSQEEARGDTQYF. In nucleotides, the CDR3 is TGTGCCAGCAGCCAAGAGGAGGCCCGTGGGGATACGCAGTATTTT.

This clone was seen more than once but under ten times. The gene calls are TRBV13 and TRBJ2-3; D unresolved. Germline V gene data show CDR1 as PRHDT and CDR2 as FYEKMQ (reference sequence). The CDR3 runs 12 residues. The V and J ends lost 4 bases and 4 bases respectively, with 6 bases between them. Here the CDR3 DNA reads TGTGCCAGCAGCTGGTTGGCAGATACGCAGTATTTT. Protein sequence: CASSWLADTQYF.

This clone has just a few counts. This chain joins TRBV5-6 and TRBJ1-1; D is undetermined. The CDR3 loop spans 12 amino acids. V shed 1 base and J shed 7 bases, with 8 bases lying between them. Germline CDR1 and CDR2: SGHDT and YYEEEE. Here the CDR3 reads CASSLQSYEAFF. CDR3 bases: TGTGCCAGCAGCTTGCAGAGTTATGAAGCTTTCTTT.

There are a few counts of this clone. The rearrangement joins TRBV30 to TRBJ1-2; maybe TRBD1 (6 bases). With 3 bases removed from V and 5 bases from J, the gap between germline ends came to 16 bases. Germline CDR1 GTSNPN, CDR2 SVGIG (reference sequence). This CDR3 has 14 residues. CDR3 in amino acids: CAWSAQGPGYGYTF. In nucleotides, the CDR3 is TGTGCCTGGAGCGCCCAGGGGCCGGGGTATGGCTACACCTTC.

The chain recombines TRBV4-3 with TRBJ2-1, with 8 bases aligning to TRBD2. Germline assignment: CDR1 LGHNA and CDR2 YSLEER. Trimming took 2 bases from V and 6 from J; bases not matched to a gene: 12. The CDR3 covers 17 residues. The CDR3 DNA reads TGCGCCAGCAGCCAAAAAATTCCGGGACTAGGGCGCAATGAGCAGTTCTTC. Residues: CASSQKIPGLGRNEQFF.

There are a few counts of this clone. Here the CDR3 reads CASSPDRVAGGDTQYF. In DNA form, the CDR3 reads TGTGCCAGCAGCCCGGATCGTGTAGCGGGGGGAGATACGCAGTATTTT. The chain recombines TRBV7-8 with TRBJ2-3, with 10 bases that match TRBD2. The CDR3 is 16 residues long. Germline V gives CDR1 SGHVS, CDR2 FQNEAQ. Germline trimming cut 5 bases from V and 5 bases from J; bases unmatched to any gene: 10.

The sample holds a few counts of this clone. J is TRBJ2-1 and V is TRBV9; no definite D call. This CDR3 is built from 14 residues. Germline loops: CDR1 SGDLS, CDR2 YYNGEE. V gave up 0 bases and J gave up 10 bases, with 14 bases separating them. The CDR3: CASSVASVVKEQFF. CDR3 DNA: TGTGCCAGCAGCGTAGCCTCAGTGGTGAAGGAGCAGTTCTTC.

This clone was detected a few times. The chain has TRBV6-6 and TRBJ2-3; 10 nucleotides line up with TRBD2. The CDR3 totals 15 residues. Per germline, CDR1 MNHNY and CDR2 SVGAGI (reference sequence). V lost 7 bases and J lost 3; bases outside the gene matches: 7. The CDR3 region is CASILAGVRTDTQYF. Here the CDR3 DNA reads TGTGCCAGCATTCTAGCGGGAGTAAGGACAGATACGCAGTATTTT.

The chain links TRBV5-6 to TRBJ2-6, with TRBD2 matching over 7 bases. CDR3 length equals 17 residues. Per germline, CDR1 SGHDT and CDR2 YYEEEE. The V gene end was trimmed by 0 bases and the J gene end by 0 bases; junction bases not matched to a gene: 3. The CDR3 spells CASSLERGFSGANVLTF. The CDR3 DNA reads TGTGCCAGCAGCTTGGAGCGGGGATTCTCTGGGGCCAACGTCCTGACTTTC.

The J gene is TRBJ1-4, the V gene TRBV30, with D maybe TRBD1 (5 bases). V dropped 0 bases and J dropped 6 bases, with 11 bases sitting between them. CDR3 size: 14 residues. The germline V gene encodes CDR1 GTSNPN and CDR2 SVGIG (reference sequence). The CDR3 loop reads CAWSVGGADEKLFF. The CDR3 nucleotides read TGTGCCTGGAGTGTTGGTGGGGCGGATGAAAAACTGTTTTTT.

The rearrangement links TRBV2 to TRBJ2-7, with D tentatively TRBD1 (6 bases). This CDR3 region has 14 residues. Germline lookup yields CDR1 SNHLY and CDR2 FYNNEI. V was cut by 7 bases and J by 0 bases, with 13 bases left in between. CDR3 sequence reads: CASILPDSSYEQYF. The CDR3 DNA reads as TGTGCCAGCATACTCCCGGACAGCTCCTACGAGCAGTACTTC.

The sample holds a few counts of this clone. The CDR3 bases are TGTGCCAGCAGCTTAGGCGGGAGTCGGGCGGATACGCAGTATTTT. Protein product: CASSLGGSRADTQYF. The chain employs TRBV5-4 and TRBJ2-3, with 7 bases lining up with TRBD2. J lost 6 bases, V lost 2 bases, and 9 bases had no gene match. Germline-derived CDR1 and CDR2 are SGHNT and YYREEE (reference sequence). The CDR3 is made up of 15 amino acids.

A few counts support this clone. Within the sample, other DNA sequences also encode this same CDR3. The rearrangement links TRBV27 to TRBJ1-1; D gene unclear. Germline V gene lookup returns CDR1 MNHEY and CDR2 SMNVEV (reference sequence). Deletions cut 3 bases from V and 1 base from J, with 6 bases between. The CDR3 runs to 13 residues. The CDR3 DNA reads TGTGCCAGCAGTTTGAGGGAGAACACTGAAGCTTTCTTT. This translates into CASSLRENTEAFF.

This rearrangement joins TRBV2 to TRBJ2-7; D remains unclear. This CDR3 is 11 amino acids long. Germline-derived CDR1 and CDR2 are SNHLY and FYNNEI. Trimming took 6 bases from V and 8 from J, leaving 11 bases between them. The CDR3 coding sequence is TGTGCCAGCAGGACGATCACCAAGCAGTACTTC. Its protein product is CASRTITKQYF.

The chain joins TRBV28 to TRBJ1-2, with D hard to call. Germline CDR1 reads MDHEN; CDR2 reads SYDVKM. The CDR3 spans 14 residues. Trimming shortened V by 2 bases and J by 6 bases, and 13 bases separated the two germline ends. The CDR3 DNA sequence: TGTGCCAGCAGTTTAACGCGGGGTACGGATGGCTACACCTTC. Protein: CASSLTRGTDGYTF.

The chain joins TRBV7-6 to TRBJ2-7; 8 bases line up with TRBD1. This CDR3 region has 14 residues. V lost 4 bases and J lost 3; bases outside the gene matches: 5. Germline V gene sequence: CDR1 SGHVS, CDR2 FNYEAQ. The chain's CDR3 is CASSSGQGGYEQYF. CDR3 nucleotides: TGTGCCAGCAGCTCCGGACAGGGTGGCTACGAGCAGTACTTC.